Listed here are 16 T cell receptor beta chains from one sample, sequenced in a study of blood T cell repertoires in COVID-19. TCRdb's table, derived via immunoSEQ multiplex PCR, lists solely in-frame clones and lacks some. The sample carries some 390,000 clones, more than 80% recorded once. Source material: PBMCs or T cells enriched from blood (not recorded which). The receptors here all came from a man in his thirties or forties who had recovered from COVID-19.

The gene calls are TRBV6-5 and TRBJ1-4; possibly TRBD1 for D (6 bases). The CDR3 runs 13 residues. From germline, CDR1 is MNHEY and CDR2 SVGAGI. V lost 8 bases to trimming and J lost 4 bases, with 11 bases between them. CDR3 nucleotide sequence: TGTGCCAGCCGGGGACACGGTAATGAAAAACTGTTTTTT. Amino acid sequence: CASRGHGNEKLFF.

This clone was recorded only once. V and J are TRBV3-1 (or the pseudogene TRBV3-2) and TRBJ1-5; D ambiguous. The germline V and J ends were trimmed by 1 base and 6 bases, with 7 bases remaining between them. The CDR3 is 13 amino acids. CDR1 is LGHDT and CDR2 is YNNKEL in the germline V gene (reference sequence). DNA of the CDR3: TGTGCCAGCAGCCAAGGACTGCGTCAGCCCCAGCATTTT. Its translation is CASSQGLRQPQHF.

This clone was seen a few times. The chain couples TRBV28 to TRBJ2-1; possibly TRBD2 for D (7 bases). V dropped 8 bases and J dropped 10 bases, with 18 bases sitting between them. The CDR3 spans 13 residues. Looked up from germline, CDR1 is MDHEN and CDR2 is SYDVKM. This CDR3 reads CASQFQGRVEQFF. CDR3 in DNA: TGTGCCAGCCAGTTCCAGGGGAGGGTAGAGCAGTTCTTC.

The rearrangement links TRBV6-5 to TRBJ1-3; D might be TRBD1 (5 bases). Trimming removed 11 bases at V and 4 bases at J, with 12 bases between. CDR1 MNHEY and CDR2 SVGAGI come from the germline V gene. The CDR3 runs to 12 residues. DNA of the CDR3: TGTGCCGGTTCGACAGAAGGAAACACCATATATTTT. This sequence encodes CAGSTEGNTIYF.

This chain uses TRBV4-1 with TRBJ1-5; D remains ambiguous. The CDR3 covers 15 residues. CDR1 MGHRA and CDR2 YSYEKL come from the germline V gene. The ends were cut back, 3 bases at V and 3 bases at J, with 12 bases in the middle. The chain's CDR3 is CASSQGTEYNQPQHF. DNA of the CDR3: TGCGCCAGCAGCCAGGGTACAGAGTACAATCAGCCCCAGCATTTT.

The DNA of the CDR3 is TGCGCCAGCAGCTTGTACGGCAGGGGGACCACTGAAGCTTTCTTT. Encoded protein: CASSLYGRGTTEAFF. V usage is TRBV5-1 and J usage is TRBJ1-1; 7 nucleotides match TRBD1. Germline V gene sequence: CDR1 SGHRS, CDR2 YFSETQ. Trimming removed 1 base from V and 4 bases from J; junction bases left unmatched: 7. The CDR3 spans 15 residues.

The genes are TRBV30 and TRBJ2-3; 10 bases agree with TRBD2. Trimming at V came to 2 bases and at J to 5 bases, leaving 7 bases not matched to a gene. Per germline, CDR1 GTSNPN and CDR2 SVGIG (reference sequence). The CDR3 has 15 residues. CDR3 sequence reads: CAWSRGAGGGDTQYF. The DNA of the CDR3 is TGTGCCTGGAGTCGGGGAGCGGGAGGGGGAGATACGCAGTATTTT.

The CDR3: CASSLGTSGRYEQYF. The CDR3 coding sequence is TGTGCCAGCAGCCTCGGGACTAGCGGGAGGTACGAGCAGTACTTC. The rearrangement joins TRBV3-1 (or the pseudogene TRBV3-2) to TRBJ2-7; 15 bases are a match to TRBD2. CDR3 length: 15 residues. Germline V gives CDR1 LGHDT, CDR2 YNNKEL (reference sequence). The junction had 2 bases not matched to a gene; V was cut back by 4 bases and J by 4 bases.

This chain connects TRBV25-1 to TRBJ2-5, with 10 bases aligning to TRBD1. V shed 1 base and J 5 bases; nucleotides not matched to a gene: 4. Germline CDR1 reads MGHDK; CDR2 reads SYGVNS. CDR3 size: 15 residues. In DNA, the CDR3 is TGTGCCAGCAGTGAATGGCGGGACAGGGGCGAGACCCAGTACTTC. Its protein is CASSEWRDRGETQYF.

The rearrangement uses TRBV27 and TRBJ1-5; no clear D. CDR1 is MNHEY, CDR2 SMNVEV, per germline (reference sequence). This CDR3 contains 15 residues. The V end lost 3 bases, the J end lost 3 bases, and 12 bases lay between the germline ends. The chain's CDR3 is CASSFLADLNQPQHF. The CDR3 nucleotides are TGTGCCAGCAGTTTCTTAGCGGACCTCAATCAGCCCCAGCATTTT.

This clone was seen just once. This sequence joins TRBV27 and TRBJ1-5; 8 bases align to TRBD1. The ends lost 6 bases at V and 6 bases at J; junction bases unmatched: 7. CDR1 is MNHEY, CDR2 SMNVEV, per germline (reference sequence). The CDR3 has 14 amino acids. The CDR3 region has the DNA TGTGCCAGCAGCTCAGGACAGGGCGGTCAGCCCCAGCATTTT. Its translation is CASSSGQGGQPQHF.

The chain uses TRBV27 and TRBJ2-1, with 14 bases aligning to TRBD2. This CDR3 is 16 amino acids long. V gave up 2 bases and J gave up 6 bases; unmatched junction bases: 3. Germline V gives CDR1 MNHEY, CDR2 SMNVEV (reference sequence). The CDR3 sequence is CASSLRGTSGSNEQFF. The CDR3 DNA reads TGTGCCAGCAGTTTAAGGGGGACTAGCGGGAGCAATGAGCAGTTCTTC.

The rearrangement joins TRBV5-1 to TRBJ1-4; maybe TRBD1 (6 bases). Per germline, CDR1 SGHRS and CDR2 YFSETQ. V was pared by 4 bases and J by 5 bases, with 18 bases between. This CDR3 has 16 amino acids. CDR3 sequence: CASSDDRTGRNEKLFF. The CDR3, as DNA: TGCGCCAGCAGCGATGACAGGACCGGGAGGAATGAAAAACTGTTTTTT.

J is TRBJ2-7 and V is TRBV3-1 (or the pseudogene TRBV3-2); TRBD1 matches 8 bases. In germline, CDR1 is LGHDT, CDR2 YNNKEL (reference sequence). This CDR3 is built from 15 residues. J gave up 3 bases and V 1 base, and 5 bases lay outside the gene matches. CDR3 sequence reads: CASSQAWTGLYEQYF. The CDR3 nucleotides read TGTGCCAGCAGCCAAGCCTGGACAGGGCTCTACGAGCAGTACTTC.

The chain carries TRBV4-1 and TRBJ2-1, with 13 nucleotides matching TRBD2. The CDR3 runs to 17 residues. In germline, CDR1 is MGHRA, CDR2 YSYEKL. V lost 4 bases to trimming and J lost 7 bases; unmatched junction nucleotides: 10. CDR3 sequence: CASSPHSGTSGTNEQFF. The CDR3, as DNA: TGCGCCAGCAGCCCTCACTCCGGGACTAGCGGGACTAATGAGCAGTTCTTC.

This clone was counted between two and nine times. The gene calls are TRBV11-3 and TRBJ2-7, with TRBD1 matching over 10 bases. J gave up 5 bases and V 5 bases, and 6 bases lay outside the gene matches. Per the germline V gene, CDR1 is SGHNT and CDR2 is YENEEA. This CDR3 region has 14 residues. In DNA, the CDR3 is TGTGCCAGCAGCCGACAGGGGGCGCCTGACGAGCAGTACTTC. Translation gives CASSRQGAPDEQYF.